The source of this TCR beta chain is a study of blood T cell repertoires in COVID-19. Study summary: From T cells, B-cell-depleted T cells, or PBMCs came the material, which was cDNA or gDNA.

Original processing methods: Reference gene primer amplification in the assay estimated nucleated cell counts. The data were produced by immunoSEQ multiplex PCR, yet TCRdb's version contains in-frame clones alone and is incomplete. For V, J and clone size, that table is used; D and trimming come from the DNA. The sample consists of about 190,000 clones, just under 85% of them appearing once. The V and J ends lost 3 bases and 5 bases, in that order; junction bases with no gene match: 6. CDR1 LNHDA and CDR2 SQIVND come from the germline V gene (reference sequence). The CDR3 extends over 15 amino acids.

V usage is TRBV19 and J usage is TRBJ2-1; TRBD2 matches at 8 bases. This TCR was sampled from a woman in her seventies with active or convalescent COVID-19. The sample was peripheral blood. CDR3 in DNA: TGTGCCAGTAGTATGTGGCTAGCGGGCGACAATGAGCAGTTCTTC. Amino acid sequence: CASSMWLAGDNEQFF.